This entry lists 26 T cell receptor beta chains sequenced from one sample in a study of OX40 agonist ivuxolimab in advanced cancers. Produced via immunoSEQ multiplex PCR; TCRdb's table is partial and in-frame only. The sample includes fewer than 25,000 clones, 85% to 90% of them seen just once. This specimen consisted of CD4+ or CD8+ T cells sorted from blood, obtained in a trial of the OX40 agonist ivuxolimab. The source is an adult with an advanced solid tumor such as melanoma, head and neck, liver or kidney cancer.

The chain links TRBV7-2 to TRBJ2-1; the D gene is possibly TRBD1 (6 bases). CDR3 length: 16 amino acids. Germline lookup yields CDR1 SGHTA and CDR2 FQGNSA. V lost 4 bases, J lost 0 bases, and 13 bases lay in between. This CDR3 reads CASSSRRGSSYNEQFF. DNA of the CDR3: TGTGCCAGCAGCTCACGCAGGGGAAGCTCCTACAATGAGCAGTTCTTC.

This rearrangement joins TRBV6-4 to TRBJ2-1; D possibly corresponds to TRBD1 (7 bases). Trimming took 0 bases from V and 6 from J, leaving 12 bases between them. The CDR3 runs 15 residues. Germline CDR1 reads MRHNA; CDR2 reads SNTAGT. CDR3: CASSDSGRGVNEQFF. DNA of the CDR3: TGTGCCAGCAGTGACTCAGGCAGGGGGGTCAATGAGCAGTTCTTC.

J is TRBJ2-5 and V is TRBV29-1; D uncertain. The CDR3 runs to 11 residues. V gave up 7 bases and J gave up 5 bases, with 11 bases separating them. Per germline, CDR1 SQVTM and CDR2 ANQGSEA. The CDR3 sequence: CSARIEETQYF. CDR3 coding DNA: TGCAGCGCCCGTATTGAGGAGACCCAGTACTTC.

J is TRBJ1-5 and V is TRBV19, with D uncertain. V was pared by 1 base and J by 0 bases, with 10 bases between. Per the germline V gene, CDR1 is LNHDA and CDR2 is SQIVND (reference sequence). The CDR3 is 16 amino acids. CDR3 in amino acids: CASSIARPYSNQPQHF. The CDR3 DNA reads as TGTGCCAGTAGTATAGCCAGGCCGTATAGCAATCAGCCCCAGCATTTT. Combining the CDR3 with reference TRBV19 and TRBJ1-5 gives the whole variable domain DGGITQSPKYLFRKEGQNVTLSCEQNLNHDAMYWYRQDPGQGLRLIYYSQIVNDFQKGDIAEGYSVSREKKESFPLTVTSAQKNPTAFYLCASSIARPYSNQPQHFGDGTRLSIL.

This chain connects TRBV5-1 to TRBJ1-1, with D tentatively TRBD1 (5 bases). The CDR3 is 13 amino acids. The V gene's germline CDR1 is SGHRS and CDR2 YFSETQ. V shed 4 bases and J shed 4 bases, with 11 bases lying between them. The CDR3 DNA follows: TGCGCCAGCAGCCTCTCCGGGGGCACTGAAGCTTTCTTT. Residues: CASSLSGGTEAFF.

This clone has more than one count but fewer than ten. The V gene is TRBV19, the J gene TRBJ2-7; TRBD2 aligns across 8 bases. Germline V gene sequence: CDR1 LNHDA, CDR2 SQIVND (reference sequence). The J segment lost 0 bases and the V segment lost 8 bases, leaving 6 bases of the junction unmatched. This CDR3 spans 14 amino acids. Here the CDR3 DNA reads TGTGCCAGTGAGGTTAGCGGGGCCTCCTACGAGCAGTACTTC. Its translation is CASEVSGASYEQYF.

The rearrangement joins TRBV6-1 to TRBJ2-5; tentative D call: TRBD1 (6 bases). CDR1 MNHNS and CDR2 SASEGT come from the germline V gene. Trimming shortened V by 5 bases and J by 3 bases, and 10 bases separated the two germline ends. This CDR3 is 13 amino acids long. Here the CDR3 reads CASSTRTEETQYF. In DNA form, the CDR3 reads TGTGCCAGCAGTACCCGGACAGAAGAGACCCAGTACTTC.

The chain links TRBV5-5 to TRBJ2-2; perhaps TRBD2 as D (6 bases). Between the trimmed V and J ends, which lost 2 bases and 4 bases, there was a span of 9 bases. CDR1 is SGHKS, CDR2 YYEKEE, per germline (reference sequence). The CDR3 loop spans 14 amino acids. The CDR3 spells CASSFFGSTGELFF. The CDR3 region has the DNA TGTGCCAGCAGCTTCTTCGGGAGCACCGGGGAGCTGTTTTTT.

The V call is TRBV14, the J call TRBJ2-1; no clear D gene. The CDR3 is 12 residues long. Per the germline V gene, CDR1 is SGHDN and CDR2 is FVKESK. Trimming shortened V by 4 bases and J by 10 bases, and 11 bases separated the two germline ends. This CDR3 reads CASSRASWEQFF. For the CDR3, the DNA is TGTGCCAGCAGCCGTGCCTCCTGGGAGCAGTTCTTC.

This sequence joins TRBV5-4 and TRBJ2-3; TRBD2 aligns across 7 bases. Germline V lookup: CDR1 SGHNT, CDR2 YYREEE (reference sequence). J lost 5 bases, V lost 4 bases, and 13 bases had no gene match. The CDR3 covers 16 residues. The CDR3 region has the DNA TGTGCCAGCAGCGAAGGCGAAGGGAGGGCCCTAGATACGCAGTATTTT. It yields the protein CASSEGEGRALDTQYF. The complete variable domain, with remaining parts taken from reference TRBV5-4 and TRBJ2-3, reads ETGVTQSPTHLIKTRGQQVTLRCSSQSGHNTVSWYQQALGQGPQFIFQYYREEENGRGNFPPRFSGLQFPNYSSELNVNALELDDSALYLCASSEGEGRALDTQYFGPGTRLTVL.

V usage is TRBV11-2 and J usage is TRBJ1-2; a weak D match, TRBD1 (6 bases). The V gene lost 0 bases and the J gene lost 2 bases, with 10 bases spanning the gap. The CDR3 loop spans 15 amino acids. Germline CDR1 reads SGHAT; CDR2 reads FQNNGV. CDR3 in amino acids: CASSLDPGTNYGYTF. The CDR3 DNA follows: TGTGCCAGCAGCTTAGATCCGGGGACAAACTATGGCTACACCTTC.

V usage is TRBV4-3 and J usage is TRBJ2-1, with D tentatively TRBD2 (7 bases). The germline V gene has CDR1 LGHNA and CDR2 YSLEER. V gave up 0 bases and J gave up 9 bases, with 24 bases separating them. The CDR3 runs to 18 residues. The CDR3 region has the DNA TGCGCCAGCAGCCAAGACCCGAGGGGGGGGCGCGGCTGGAGTGAGCAGTTCTTC. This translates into CASSQDPRGGRGWSEQFF.

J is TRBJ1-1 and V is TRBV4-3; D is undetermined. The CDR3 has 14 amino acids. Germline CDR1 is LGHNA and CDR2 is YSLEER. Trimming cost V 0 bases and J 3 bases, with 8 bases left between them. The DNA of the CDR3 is TGCGCCAGCAGCCAAGAGGGCGGGCACACTGAAGCTTTCTTT. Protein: CASSQEGGHTEAFF.

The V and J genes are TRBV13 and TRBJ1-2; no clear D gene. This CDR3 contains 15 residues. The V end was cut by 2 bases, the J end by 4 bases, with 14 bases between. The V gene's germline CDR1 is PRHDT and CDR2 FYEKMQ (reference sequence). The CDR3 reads CASSLTAPGSYGYTF. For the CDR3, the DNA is TGTGCCAGCAGCTTAACGGCACCTGGGAGCTATGGCTACACCTTC.

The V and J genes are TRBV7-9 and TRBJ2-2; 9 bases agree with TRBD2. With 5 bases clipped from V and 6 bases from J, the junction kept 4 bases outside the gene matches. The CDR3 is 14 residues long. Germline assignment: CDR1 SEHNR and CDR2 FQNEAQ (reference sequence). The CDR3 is CASSPGTSPGELFF. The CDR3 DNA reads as TGTGCCAGCAGCCCCGGGACTAGCCCCGGGGAGCTGTTTTTT.

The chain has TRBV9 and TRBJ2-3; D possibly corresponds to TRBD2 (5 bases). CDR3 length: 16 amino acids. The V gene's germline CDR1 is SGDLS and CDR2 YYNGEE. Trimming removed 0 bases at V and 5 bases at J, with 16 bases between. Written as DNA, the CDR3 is TGTGCCAGCAGCGTAGACCGGGATCGAGGTGTAGATACGCAGTATTTT. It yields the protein CASSVDRDRGVDTQYF.

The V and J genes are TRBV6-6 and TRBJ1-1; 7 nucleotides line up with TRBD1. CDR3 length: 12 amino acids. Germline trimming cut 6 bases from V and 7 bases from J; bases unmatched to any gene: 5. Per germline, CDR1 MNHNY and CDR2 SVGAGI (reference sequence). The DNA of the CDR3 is TGTGCCAGCAGCCCGACAGGGCTTGAAGCTTTCTTT. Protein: CASSPTGLEAFF.

DNA of the CDR3: TGTGCCAGTAGTATCTCGGTTTGGCAAATCGTGGAGCCCCAGCATTTT. Translating it yields CASSISVWQIVEPQHF. V and J are TRBV19 and TRBJ1-5; D gene unclear. Germline V gives CDR1 LNHDA, CDR2 SQIVND (reference sequence). CDR3 size: 16 residues. V was cut by 3 bases and J by 8 bases, with 20 bases left in between.

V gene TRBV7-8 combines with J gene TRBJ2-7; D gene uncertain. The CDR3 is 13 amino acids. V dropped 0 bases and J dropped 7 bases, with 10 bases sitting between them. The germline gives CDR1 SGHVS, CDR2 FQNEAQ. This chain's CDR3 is CASSLASSEEQYF. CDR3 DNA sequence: TGTGCCAGCAGCTTAGCGTCCAGCGAAGAGCAGTACTTC.

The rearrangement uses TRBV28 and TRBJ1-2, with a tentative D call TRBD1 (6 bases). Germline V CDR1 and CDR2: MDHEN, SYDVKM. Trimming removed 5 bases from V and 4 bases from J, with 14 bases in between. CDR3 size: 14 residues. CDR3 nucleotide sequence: TGTGCCAGCAGTCCCCTGGACAGCTCCTATGGCTACACCTTC. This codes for CASSPLDSSYGYTF.

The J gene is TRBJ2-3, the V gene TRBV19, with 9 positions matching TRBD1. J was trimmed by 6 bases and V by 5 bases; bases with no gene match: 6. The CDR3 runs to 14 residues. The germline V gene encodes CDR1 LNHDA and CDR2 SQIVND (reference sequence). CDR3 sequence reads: CASSLRQGGDTQYF. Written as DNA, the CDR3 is TGTGCCAGTAGTCTAAGACAGGGGGGCGATACGCAGTATTTT.

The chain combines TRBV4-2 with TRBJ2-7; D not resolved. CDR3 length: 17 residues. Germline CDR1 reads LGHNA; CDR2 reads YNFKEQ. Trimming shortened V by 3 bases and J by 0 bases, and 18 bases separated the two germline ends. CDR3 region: CASSQLFFGPSSYEQYF. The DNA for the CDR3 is TGTGCCAGCAGCCAGCTTTTTTTTGGGCCCAGCTCCTACGAGCAGTACTTC.

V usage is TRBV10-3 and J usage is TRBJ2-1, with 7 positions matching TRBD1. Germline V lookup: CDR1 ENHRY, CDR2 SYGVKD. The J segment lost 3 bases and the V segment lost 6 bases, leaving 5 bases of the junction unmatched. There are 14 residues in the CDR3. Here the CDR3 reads CAISGRGLYNEQFF. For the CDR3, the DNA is TGTGCCATCAGCGGTAGGGGGCTCTACAATGAGCAGTTCTTC.

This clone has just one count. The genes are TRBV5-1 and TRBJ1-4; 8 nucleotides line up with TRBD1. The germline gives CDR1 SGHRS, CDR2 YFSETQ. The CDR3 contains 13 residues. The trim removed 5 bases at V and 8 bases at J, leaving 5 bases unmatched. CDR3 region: CASRGQGGEKLFF. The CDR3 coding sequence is TGCGCCAGCAGAGGACAGGGCGGGGAAAAACTGTTTTTT.

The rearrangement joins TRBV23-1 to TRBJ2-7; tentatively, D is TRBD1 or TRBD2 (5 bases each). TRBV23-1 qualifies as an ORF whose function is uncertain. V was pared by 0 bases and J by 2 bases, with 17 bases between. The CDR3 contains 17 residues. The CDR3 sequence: CASSQSVWGPCAYEQYF. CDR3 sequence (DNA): TGCGCCAGCAGTCAATCGGTTTGGGGACCCTGTGCCTACGAGCAGTACTTC.

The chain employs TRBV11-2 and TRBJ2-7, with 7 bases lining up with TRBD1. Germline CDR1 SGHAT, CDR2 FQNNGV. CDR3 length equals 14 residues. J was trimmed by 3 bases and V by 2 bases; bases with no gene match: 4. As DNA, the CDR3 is TGTGCCAGCAGCTTAACAGGGGTGAACTACGAGCAGTACTTC. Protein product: CASSLTGVNYEQYF.